This T cell receptor (beta chain) was sequenced for a study of control samples from healthy donors and cancer patients. TCRdb keeps only in-frame clones here, not all; method: immunoSEQ multiplex PCR. The table shows about 69,000 clones, with over 85% occurring only once. The CDR3 runs to 18 residues. Trimming took off 3 bases at V and 6 bases at J, with 24 bases between the two ends. The sequence was obtained from a man aged 55 to 70 with lung cancer. The genes are TRBV23-1 and TRBJ1-5; possible D gene TRBD1, 5 bases. TRBV23-1 is recorded as an ORF, its role being uncertain. Material for sequencing was PBMCs. CDR3 bases: TGCGCCAGCAGTCATCGGGAGGGACGGGGAGGTATCATTCAGCCCCAGCATTTT. This codes for CASSHREGRGGIIQPQHF.